One sample yielded the 28 T cell receptor beta chains listed below, sequenced in a study of Ad26.COV2.S vaccination and SARS-CoV-2 variants. TCRdb's copy holds only in-frame clones and misses some; the assay was immunoSEQ multiplex PCR. Among under 150,000 clones listed, more than 80% were seen once. The sample was peripheral blood, taken after recovery from COVID-19. The receptors come from a human donor who had recovered from COVID-19.

The chain combines TRBV5-1 with TRBJ2-2; tentative D call: TRBD1 (5 bases). The germline V gene has CDR1 SGHRS and CDR2 YFSETQ. V was shortened by 1 base and J by 0 bases, with 7 bases between the two germline ends. The CDR3 has 15 amino acids. This chain's CDR3 is CASSLMTANTGELFF. The DNA of the CDR3 is TGCGCCAGCAGCTTGATGACAGCGAACACCGGGGAGCTGTTTTTT.

This clone has a handful of counts. V gene TRBV4-2 combines with J gene TRBJ2-1; maybe TRBD1 (6 bases). Trimming removed 0 bases at V and 9 bases at J, with 12 bases between. The CDR3 runs 14 residues. Germline-derived CDR1 and CDR2 are LGHNA and YNFKEQ. CDR3 DNA: TGTGCCAGCAGCCAAGATGGGGCAGGGGTTGAGCAGTTCTTC. Residues: CASSQDGAGVEQFF.

V usage is TRBV28 and J usage is TRBJ1-6; unclear D gene. V was shortened by 6 bases and J by 8 bases, with 5 bases between the two germline ends. The CDR3 totals 11 residues. The V gene's germline CDR1 is MDHEN and CDR2 SYDVKM. The CDR3 DNA reads TGTGCCAGCAGCGGGTATTCACCCCTCCACTTT. The encoded protein is CASSGYSPLHF.

The rearrangement uses TRBV24-1 and TRBJ2-2; 13 positions agree with TRBD2. The germline gives CDR1 KGHDR, CDR2 SFDVKD. The ends lost 7 bases at V and 3 bases at J; junction bases unmatched: 10. This CDR3 comprises 18 residues. The CDR3 protein is CATRDGTSGVLDTGELFF. Written as DNA, the CDR3 is TGTGCCACCAGGGATGGGACTAGCGGGGTCTTGGACACCGGGGAGCTGTTTTTT.

This clone has just a few counts. CDR3 in amino acids: CASSLATGGGNTIYF. DNA of the CDR3: TGTGCCAGCAGCTTGGCCACAGGGGGTGGAAACACCATATATTTT. The V and J genes are TRBV5-5 and TRBJ1-3, with TRBD1 matching 8 bases. CDR3 size: 15 residues. The V segment lost 0 bases and the J segment 3 bases; nucleotides outside the gene matches: 2. Germline CDR1 reads SGHKS; CDR2 reads YYEKEE (reference sequence).

This clone was counted a single time. The chain recombines TRBV7-9 with TRBJ2-3; no clear D gene. V gave up 1 base and J gave up 6 bases, with 8 bases separating them. Germline CDR1 and CDR2: SEHNR and FQNEAQ (reference sequence). The CDR3 is made up of 13 amino acids. CDR3 in amino acids: CASSLELSDTQYF. CDR3 in DNA: TGTGCCAGCAGCTTAGAACTCTCCGATACGCAGTATTTT.

V and J are TRBV5-1 and TRBJ1-2, with TRBD1 identical over 10 bases. Germline assignment: CDR1 SGHRS and CDR2 YFSETQ. The CDR3 consists of 15 residues. Trimming cost V 4 bases and J 6 bases; bases outside gene matches: 9. The CDR3 protein is CASSTRQGAVDGYTF. CDR3 nucleotide sequence: TGCGCCAGCAGCACACGACAGGGGGCGGTCGATGGCTACACCTTC.

The rearrangement links TRBV19 to TRBJ1-2; D remains unclear. This CDR3 has 15 amino acids. CDR1 and CDR2 (germline): LNHDA, SQIVND (reference sequence). Trimming removed 5 bases at V and 4 bases at J, with 17 bases between. Here the CDR3 DNA reads TGTGCCAGTAGTCCACGACGGAAGATCTTCTATGGCTACACCTTC. Translating it yields CASSPRRKIFYGYTF.

The rearrangement joins TRBV4-3 to TRBJ1-6; D is ambiguous. Trimming took 1 base from V and 15 from J, leaving 13 bases between them. This CDR3 contains 13 residues. Germline CDR1 reads LGHNA; CDR2 reads YSLEER. The CDR3 spells CASSQGAGEGLHF. The CDR3 DNA follows: TGCGCCAGCAGCCAAGGGGCGGGCGAGGGCCTCCACTTT.

The chain carries TRBV7-6 and TRBJ2-3; 11 nucleotides line up with TRBD2. The CDR3 loop spans 17 amino acids. CDR1 and CDR2 from the germline V gene are SGHVS and FNYEAQ. V gave up 4 bases and J gave up 2 bases; unmatched junction bases: 8. CDR3 protein: CASSSTSGGRVTDTQYF. CDR3 sequence (DNA): TGTGCCAGCAGCTCAACTAGCGGGGGTCGAGTCACAGATACGCAGTATTTT. The full variable domain, in which reference TRBV7-6 and TRBJ2-3 provide the parts outside the CDR3, is GAGVSQSPRYKVTKRGQDVALRCDPISGHVSLYWYRQALGQGPEFLTYFNYEAQQDKSGLPNDRFSAERPEGSISTLTIQRTEQRDSAMYRCASSSTSGGRVTDTQYFGPGTRLTVL.

The V call is TRBV3-1 (or the pseudogene TRBV3-2), the J call TRBJ2-1; TRBD1 agrees at 7 bases. CDR3 length: 13 amino acids. CDR1 LGHDT and CDR2 YNNKEL come from the germline V gene (reference sequence). V trimming: 2 bases; J trimming: 12 bases; junction bases outside the gene matches: 7. CDR3: CASSQQPRGRQFF. For the CDR3, the DNA is TGTGCCAGCAGCCAACAACCGAGGGGGCGGCAGTTCTTC.

The chain joins TRBV6-5 to TRBJ2-5; 7 bases fit TRBD2. The trim removed 4 bases at V and 1 base at J, leaving 3 bases unmatched. The germline gives CDR1 MNHEY, CDR2 SVGAGI. The CDR3 extends over 14 amino acids. The CDR3 nucleotides are TGTGCCAGCAGTTCGGGGGGTTCCCAAGAGACCCAGTACTTC. This encodes CASSSGGSQETQYF.

The V and J genes are TRBV6-5 and TRBJ2-3; the match to TRBD1 covers 7 bases. CDR1 is MNHEY, CDR2 SVGAGI, per germline. V was clipped by 6 bases and J by 3 bases; unmatched bases: 3. There are 13 residues in the CDR3. CDR3 in amino acids: CASRTTGTDTQYF. CDR3 bases: TGTGCCAGCAGGACGACAGGGACAGATACGCAGTATTTT.

The chain is built from TRBV6-2 or TRBV6-3 and TRBJ1-1; 7 bases line up with TRBD1. The CDR3 extends over 13 amino acids. Germline V gene lookup returns CDR1 MNHEY and CDR2 SVGEGT. Germline trimming cut 5 bases from V and 6 bases from J; bases unmatched to any gene: 6. CDR3 sequence: CASSLYRGPEAFF. CDR3 sequence (DNA): TGTGCCAGCAGTCTTTACAGGGGACCTGAAGCTTTCTTT.

The V and J genes are TRBV3-1 (or the pseudogene TRBV3-2) and TRBJ1-1; D might be TRBD1 (5 bases). Between the trimmed V and J ends, which lost 2 bases and 1 base, there was a span of 8 bases. Germline V gene data show CDR1 as LGHDT and CDR2 as YNNKEL (reference sequence). There are 14 residues in the CDR3. Written as DNA, the CDR3 is TGTGCCAGCAGCCAACAGGGTTGGAACACTGAAGCTTTCTTT. It codes for CASSQQGWNTEAFF.

This clone was detected only once. The chain has TRBV19 and TRBJ2-5; D possibly corresponds to TRBD2 (6 bases). V shed 4 bases and J shed 3 bases, with 9 bases lying between them. CDR1 and CDR2 (germline): LNHDA, SQIVND (reference sequence). The CDR3 totals 13 residues. The CDR3 nucleotides are TGTGCCAGTAGTAAGTGGGGGGAAGAGACCCAGTACTTC. Encoded protein: CASSKWGEETQYF. The whole variable domain, filled in from reference TRBV19 and TRBJ2-5, reads DGGITQSPKYLFRKEGQNVTLSCEQNLNHDAMYWYRQDPGQGLRLIYYSQIVNDFQKGDIAEGYSVSREKKESFPLTVTSAQKNPTAFYLCASSKWGEETQYFGPGTRLLVL.

The J gene is TRBJ1-1, the V gene TRBV6-5; D might be TRBD1 (5 bases). Germline CDR1 and CDR2: MNHEY and SVGAGI. The CDR3 covers 15 residues. V gave up 0 bases and J gave up 1 base, with 9 bases separating them. The CDR3 loop reads CASSYSTGRNTEAFF. CDR3 in DNA: TGTGCCAGCAGTTACTCCACAGGAAGGAACACTGAAGCTTTCTTT.

This clone was seen a handful of times. The gene calls are TRBV7-2 and TRBJ2-7, with 8 bases lining up with TRBD1. CDR1 and CDR2 from the germline V gene are SGHTA and FQGNSA. V shed 1 base and J 1 base; nucleotides not matched to a gene: 6. The CDR3 has 16 amino acids. The CDR3: CASSLDGGQVSYEQYF. For the CDR3, the DNA is TGTGCCAGCAGCTTAGATGGGGGACAGGTATCCTACGAGCAGTACTTC.

The chain links TRBV11-2 to TRBJ2-2; 7 bases are a match to TRBD1. There are 13 residues in the CDR3. V trimming: 3 bases; J trimming: 14 bases; junction bases outside the gene matches: 9. Per germline, CDR1 SGHAT and CDR2 FQNNGV. The CDR3 DNA reads TGTGCCAGCAGCTTGGCCAGGGGGAACCCCCTGTTTTTT. Residues: CASSLARGNPLFF.

This clone turned up a few times. The chain couples TRBV29-1 to TRBJ2-5, with TRBD1 identical over 8 bases. Germline CDR1 and CDR2: SQVTM and ANQGSEA. CDR3 length: 12 residues. Trimming at V came to 6 bases and at J to 7 bases, leaving 7 bases not matched to a gene. CDR3 in amino acids: CSVRTGRRTQYF. In nucleotides, the CDR3 is TGCAGCGTAAGGACAGGGCGGAGGACCCAGTACTTC.

The table lists this clone with a count of one. This chain joins TRBV27 and TRBJ2-7; D uncertain. This CDR3 spans 13 amino acids. Germline V lookup: CDR1 MNHEY, CDR2 SMNVEV (reference sequence). V lost 0 bases and J lost 2, with 5 bases in between. In DNA form, the CDR3 reads TGTGCCAGCAGTTTATCGGCCCCCTACGAGCAGTACTTC. Protein: CASSLSAPYEQYF.

For this clone: Other DNA sequences in this specimen translate into the identical CDR3. The chain employs TRBV7-9 and TRBJ1-1, with D uncertain. CDR1 is SEHNR, CDR2 FQNEAQ, per germline (reference sequence). The CDR3 extends over 12 amino acids. V was pared by 7 bases and J by 0 bases, with 6 bases between. The CDR3 bases are TGTGCCAGCACCGACCTGAACACTGAAGCTTTCTTT. Protein sequence: CASTDLNTEAFF.

This clone has a single count. The V call is TRBV19, the J call TRBJ1-3; D is possibly TRBD1 (5 bases). Germline CDR1 reads LNHDA; CDR2 reads SQIVND (reference sequence). V dropped 3 bases and J dropped 1 base, with 13 bases sitting between them. This CDR3 has 16 residues. This chain's CDR3 is CASSITGHRSGNTIYF. The DNA of the CDR3 is TGTGCCAGTAGTATTACCGGACACCGATCTGGAAACACCATATATTTT.

On this clone: Other DNA sequences from this sample encode an identical CDR3 as well. The rearrangement joins TRBV5-4 to TRBJ2-7; no clear D. CDR1 is SGHNT, CDR2 YYREEE, per germline (reference sequence). The CDR3 is 13 amino acids. Trimming cost V 0 bases and J 2 bases, with 6 bases left between them. As DNA, the CDR3 is TGTGCCAGCAGCTTGGCGGGTACCTACGAGCAGTACTTC. This translates into CASSLAGTYEQYF.

This chain connects TRBV7-2 to TRBJ1-1; unclear D gene. Between the trimmed V and J ends, which lost 5 bases and 1 base, there was a span of 14 bases. There are 15 residues in the CDR3. Germline V gives CDR1 SGHTA, CDR2 FQGNSA. The CDR3 sequence is CASSNVQTTNTEAFF. The CDR3 nucleotides read TGTGCCAGCAGCAACGTGCAGACTACGAACACTGAAGCTTTCTTT.

The CDR3 DNA reads as TGTGCCAGCAGTGAAGGGAGGGGGACGAACACTGAAGCTTTCTTT. The encoded protein is CASSEGRGTNTEAFF. The V gene is TRBV6-1, the J gene TRBJ1-1; possibly TRBD1 for D (6 bases). The CDR3 is made up of 15 amino acids. Trimming removed 1 base from V and 1 base from J, with 10 bases in between. Germline V CDR1 and CDR2: MNHNS, SASEGT.

The V call is TRBV7-8, the J call TRBJ2-7; 11 nucleotides match TRBD2. V trimming: 1 base; J trimming: 1 base; junction bases outside the gene matches: 9. Germline V gene sequence: CDR1 SGHVS, CDR2 FQNEAQ. The CDR3 is made up of 18 amino acids. In nucleotides, the CDR3 is TGTGCCAGCAGCTTAGGTCTAGCGGGGGGTTCTTCATCCTACGAGCAGTACTTC. It specifies CASSLGLAGGSSSYEQYF.

This chain connects TRBV4-1 to TRBJ2-7; D possibly corresponds to TRBD2 (7 bases). Germline-derived CDR1 and CDR2 are MGHRA and YSYEKL. CDR3 size: 15 residues. Trimming shortened V by 0 bases and J by 2 bases, and 11 bases separated the two germline ends. The CDR3 reads CASSQEGGPTYEQYF. CDR3 nucleotides: TGCGCCAGCAGCCAAGAGGGGGGGCCCACCTACGAGCAGTACTTC.